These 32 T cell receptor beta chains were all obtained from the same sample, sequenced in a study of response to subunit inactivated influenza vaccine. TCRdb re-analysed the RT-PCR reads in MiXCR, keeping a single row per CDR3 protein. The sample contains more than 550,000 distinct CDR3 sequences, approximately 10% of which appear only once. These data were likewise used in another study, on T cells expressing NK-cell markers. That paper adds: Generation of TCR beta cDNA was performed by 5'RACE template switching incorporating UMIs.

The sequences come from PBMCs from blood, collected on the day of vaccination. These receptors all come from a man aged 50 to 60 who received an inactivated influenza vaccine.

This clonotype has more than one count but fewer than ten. CDR3 nucleotide sequence: TGCGCCAGCAGCTTCCAGACAGGTGCTTTTAAAGATACGCAGTATTTT. Its protein is CASSFQTGAFKDTQYF. The rearrangement links TRBV5-1 to TRBJ2-3; D possibly corresponds to TRBD1 (6 bases). The CDR3 totals 16 residues. Germline-derived CDR1 and CDR2 are SGHRS and YFSETQ. The V end lost 2 bases, the J end lost 5 bases, and 18 bases lay between the germline ends.

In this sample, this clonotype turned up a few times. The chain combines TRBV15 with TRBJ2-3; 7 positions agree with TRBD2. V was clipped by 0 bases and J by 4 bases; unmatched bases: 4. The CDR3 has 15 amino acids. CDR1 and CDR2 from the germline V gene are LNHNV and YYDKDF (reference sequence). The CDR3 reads CATSRDLAGADTQYF. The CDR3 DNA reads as TGTGCCACCAGCAGAGATCTTGCGGGAGCAGATACGCAGTATTTT.

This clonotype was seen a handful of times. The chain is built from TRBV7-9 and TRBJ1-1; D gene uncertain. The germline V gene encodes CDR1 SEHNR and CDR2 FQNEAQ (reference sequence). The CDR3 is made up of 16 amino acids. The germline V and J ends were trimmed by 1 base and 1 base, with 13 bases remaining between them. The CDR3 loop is CASSLVYGISNTEAFF. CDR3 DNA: TGTGCCAGCAGCTTAGTCTATGGCATCTCGAACACTGAAGCTTTCTTT.

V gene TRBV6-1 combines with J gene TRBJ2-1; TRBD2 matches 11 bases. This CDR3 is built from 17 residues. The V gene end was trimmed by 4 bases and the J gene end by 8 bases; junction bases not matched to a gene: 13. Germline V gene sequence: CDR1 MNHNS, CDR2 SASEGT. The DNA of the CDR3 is TGTGCCAGCAGTGCTCGACTAGCGGGGACCGTGAGGGATGAGCAGTTCTTC. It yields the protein CASSARLAGTVRDEQFF.

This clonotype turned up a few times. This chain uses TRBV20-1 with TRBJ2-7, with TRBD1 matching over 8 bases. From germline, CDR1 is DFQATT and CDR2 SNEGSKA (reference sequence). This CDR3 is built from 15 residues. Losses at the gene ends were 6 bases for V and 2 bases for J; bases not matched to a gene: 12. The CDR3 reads CSAMSGTGGTYEQYF. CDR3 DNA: TGCAGTGCGATGTCCGGGACAGGTGGAACCTACGAGCAGTACTTC.

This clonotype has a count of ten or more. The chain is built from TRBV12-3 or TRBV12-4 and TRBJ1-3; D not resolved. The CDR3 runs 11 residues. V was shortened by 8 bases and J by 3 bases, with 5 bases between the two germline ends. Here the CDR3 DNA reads TGTGCCAGCCGTAATGGAAACACCATATATTTT. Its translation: CASRNGNTIYF.

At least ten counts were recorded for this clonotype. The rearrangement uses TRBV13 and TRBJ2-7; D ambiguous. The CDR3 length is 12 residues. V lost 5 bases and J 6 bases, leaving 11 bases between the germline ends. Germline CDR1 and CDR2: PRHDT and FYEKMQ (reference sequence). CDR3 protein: CASSDEHGEQYF. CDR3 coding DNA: TGTGCCAGCAGCGACGAACACGGCGAGCAGTACTTC.

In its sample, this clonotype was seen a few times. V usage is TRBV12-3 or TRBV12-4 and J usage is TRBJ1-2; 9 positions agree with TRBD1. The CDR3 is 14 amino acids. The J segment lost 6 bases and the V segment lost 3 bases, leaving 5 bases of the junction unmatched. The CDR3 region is CASSFGTGSHGYTF. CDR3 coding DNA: TGTGCCAGCAGTTTCGGGACAGGGTCGCATGGCTACACCTTC.

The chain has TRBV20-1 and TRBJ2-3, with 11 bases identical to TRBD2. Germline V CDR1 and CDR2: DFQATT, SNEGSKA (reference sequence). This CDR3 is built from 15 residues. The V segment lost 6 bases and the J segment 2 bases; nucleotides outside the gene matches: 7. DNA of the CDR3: TGCAGTGCCCCGGGGACTAGCGGCTTCACAGATACGCAGTATTTT. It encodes CSAPGTSGFTDTQYF.

CDR3: CASSYFVIRGNNSPLHF. The CDR3 DNA follows: TGTGCCAGCAGTTACTTCGTCATTCGAGGCAATAATTCACCCCTCCACTTT. V gene TRBV6-5 combines with J gene TRBJ1-6; D unresolved. The germline gives CDR1 MNHEY, CDR2 SVGAGI. Trimming left V 1 base short and J 5 bases short, with 15 bases between. This CDR3 is 17 amino acids long.

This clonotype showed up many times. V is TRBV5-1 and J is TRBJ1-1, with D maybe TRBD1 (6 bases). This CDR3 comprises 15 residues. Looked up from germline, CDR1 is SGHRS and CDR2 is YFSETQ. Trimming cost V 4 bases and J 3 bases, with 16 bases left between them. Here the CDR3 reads CASSIAGGADTEAFF. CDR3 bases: TGCGCCAGCAGCATAGCGGGGGGCGCGGACACTGAAGCTTTCTTT.

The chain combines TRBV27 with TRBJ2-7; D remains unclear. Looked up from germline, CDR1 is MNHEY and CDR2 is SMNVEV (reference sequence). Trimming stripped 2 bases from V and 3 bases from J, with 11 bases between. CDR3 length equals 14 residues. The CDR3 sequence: CASSLLLGSYEQYF. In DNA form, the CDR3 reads TGTGCCAGCAGTTTACTCCTTGGCAGCTACGAGCAGTACTTC.

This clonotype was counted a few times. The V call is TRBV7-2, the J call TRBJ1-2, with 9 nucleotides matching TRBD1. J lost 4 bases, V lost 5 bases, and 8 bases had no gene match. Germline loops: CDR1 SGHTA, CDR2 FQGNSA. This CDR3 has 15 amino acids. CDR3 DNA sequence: TGTGCCAGCAGCACCGGGACAGGGCAATTCTATGGCTACACCTTC. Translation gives CASSTGTGQFYGYTF.

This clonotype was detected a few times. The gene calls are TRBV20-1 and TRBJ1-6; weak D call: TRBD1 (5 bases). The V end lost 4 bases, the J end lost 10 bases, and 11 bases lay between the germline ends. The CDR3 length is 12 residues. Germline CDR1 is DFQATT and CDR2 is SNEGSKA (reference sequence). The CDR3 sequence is CSAKVGDSPLHF. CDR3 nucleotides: TGCAGTGCTAAGGTCGGGGACTCACCCCTCCACTTT.

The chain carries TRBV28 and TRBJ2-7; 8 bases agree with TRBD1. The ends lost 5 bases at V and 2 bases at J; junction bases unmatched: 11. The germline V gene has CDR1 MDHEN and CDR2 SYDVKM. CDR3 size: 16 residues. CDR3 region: CASSSLGTGRTYEQYF. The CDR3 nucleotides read TGTGCCAGCAGTAGTCTAGGGACAGGCCGTACCTACGAGCAGTACTTC.

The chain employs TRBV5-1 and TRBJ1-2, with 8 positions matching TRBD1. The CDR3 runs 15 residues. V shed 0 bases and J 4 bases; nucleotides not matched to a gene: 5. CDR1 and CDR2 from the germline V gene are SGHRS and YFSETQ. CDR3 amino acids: CASSLEAGGGYGYTF. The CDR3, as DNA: TGCGCCAGCAGCTTGGAGGCAGGGGGCGGCTATGGCTACACCTTC.

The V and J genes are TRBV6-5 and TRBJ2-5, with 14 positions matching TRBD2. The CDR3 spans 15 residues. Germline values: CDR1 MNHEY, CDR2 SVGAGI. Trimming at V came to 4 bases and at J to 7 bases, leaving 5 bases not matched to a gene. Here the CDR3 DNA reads TGTGCCAGCAGTTCCCGGACTAGCGGGAGGACGACCCAGTACTTC. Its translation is CASSSRTSGRTTQYF.

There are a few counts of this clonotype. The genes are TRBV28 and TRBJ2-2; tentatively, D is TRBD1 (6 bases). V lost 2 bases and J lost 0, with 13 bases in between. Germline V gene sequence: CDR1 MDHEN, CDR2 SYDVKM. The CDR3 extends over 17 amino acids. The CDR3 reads CASSLRTAKPNTGELFF. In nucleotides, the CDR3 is TGTGCCAGCAGTTTAAGGACAGCGAAGCCGAACACCGGGGAGCTGTTTTTT.

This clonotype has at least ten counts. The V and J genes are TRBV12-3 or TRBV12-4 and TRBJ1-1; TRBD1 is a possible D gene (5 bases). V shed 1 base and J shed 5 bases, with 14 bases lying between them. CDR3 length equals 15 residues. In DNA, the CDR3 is TGTGCCAGCAGTTTAGACAACCCGGGGCTTACTGAAGCTTTCTTT. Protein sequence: CASSLDNPGLTEAFF.

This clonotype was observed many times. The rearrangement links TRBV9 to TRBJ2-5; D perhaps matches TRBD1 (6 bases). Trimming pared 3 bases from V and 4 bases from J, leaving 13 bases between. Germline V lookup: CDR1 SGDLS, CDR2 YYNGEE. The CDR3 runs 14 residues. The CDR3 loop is CASSDRQVGETQYF. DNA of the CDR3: TGTGCCAGCAGCGATCGACAGGTTGGAGAGACCCAGTACTTC.

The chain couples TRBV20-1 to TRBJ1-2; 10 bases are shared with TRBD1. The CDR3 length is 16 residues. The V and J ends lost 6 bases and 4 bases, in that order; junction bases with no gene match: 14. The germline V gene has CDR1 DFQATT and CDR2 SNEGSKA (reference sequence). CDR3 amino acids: CSAPPRTGGFGYGYTF. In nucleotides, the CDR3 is TGCAGTGCCCCCCCTAGGACAGGGGGTTTTGGCTATGGCTACACCTTC.

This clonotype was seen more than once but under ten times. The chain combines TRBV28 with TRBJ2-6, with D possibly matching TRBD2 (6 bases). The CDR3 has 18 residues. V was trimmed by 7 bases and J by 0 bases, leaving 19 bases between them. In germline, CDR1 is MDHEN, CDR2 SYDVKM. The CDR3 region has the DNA TGTGCCAGCAACTCTCCGGGACGGGAGAGCTCTGGGGCCAACGTCCTGACTTTC. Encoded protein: CASNSPGRESSGANVLTF.

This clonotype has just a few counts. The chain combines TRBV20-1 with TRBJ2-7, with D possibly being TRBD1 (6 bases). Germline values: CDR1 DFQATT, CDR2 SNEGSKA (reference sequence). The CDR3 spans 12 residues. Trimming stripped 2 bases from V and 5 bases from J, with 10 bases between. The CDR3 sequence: CSARRQGNEQYF. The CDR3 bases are TGCAGTGCTAGAAGGCAGGGGAACGAGCAGTACTTC.

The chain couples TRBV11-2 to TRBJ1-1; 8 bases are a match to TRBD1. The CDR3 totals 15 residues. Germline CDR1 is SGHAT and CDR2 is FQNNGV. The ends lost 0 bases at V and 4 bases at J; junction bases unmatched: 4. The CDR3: CASSLEPGGVTEAFF. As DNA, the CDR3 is TGTGCCAGCAGCTTAGAACCAGGGGGCGTCACTGAAGCTTTCTTT.

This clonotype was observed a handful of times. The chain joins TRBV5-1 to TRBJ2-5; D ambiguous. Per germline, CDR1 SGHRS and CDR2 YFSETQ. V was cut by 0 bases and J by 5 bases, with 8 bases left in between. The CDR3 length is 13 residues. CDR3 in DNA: TGCGCCAGCAGCTTGGCTCCATGGGAGACCCAGTACTTC. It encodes CASSLAPWETQYF.

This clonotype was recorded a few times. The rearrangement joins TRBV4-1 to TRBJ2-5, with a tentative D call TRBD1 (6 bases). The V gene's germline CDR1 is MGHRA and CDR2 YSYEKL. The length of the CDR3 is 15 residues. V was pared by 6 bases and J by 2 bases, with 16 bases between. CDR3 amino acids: CASRPDRKNQETQYF. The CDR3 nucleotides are TGCGCCAGCAGACCCGACAGGAAGAATCAAGAGACCCAGTACTTC.

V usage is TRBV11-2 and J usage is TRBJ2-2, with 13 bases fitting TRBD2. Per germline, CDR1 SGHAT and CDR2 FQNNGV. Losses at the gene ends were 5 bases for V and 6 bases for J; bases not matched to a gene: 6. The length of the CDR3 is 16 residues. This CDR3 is CASSLQGLAGAGELFF. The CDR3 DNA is TGTGCCAGCAGCCTCCAAGGACTAGCGGGAGCCGGGGAGCTGTTTTTT.

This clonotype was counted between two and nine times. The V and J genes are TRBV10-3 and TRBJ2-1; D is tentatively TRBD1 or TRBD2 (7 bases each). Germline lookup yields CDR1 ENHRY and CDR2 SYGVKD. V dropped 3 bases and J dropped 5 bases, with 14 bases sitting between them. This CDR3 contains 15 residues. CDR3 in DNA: TGTGCCATCAGTGAAGGGGGCGGGGGCCACAATGAGCAGTTCTTC. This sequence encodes CAISEGGGGHNEQFF.

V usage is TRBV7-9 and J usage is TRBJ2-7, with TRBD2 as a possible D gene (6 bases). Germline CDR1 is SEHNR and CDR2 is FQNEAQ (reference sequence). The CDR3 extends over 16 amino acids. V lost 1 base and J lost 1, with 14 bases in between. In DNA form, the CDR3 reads TGTGCCAGCAGCTTAGGTAATAGCGGTCTTTCCTACGAGCAGTACTTC. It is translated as CASSLGNSGLSYEQYF.

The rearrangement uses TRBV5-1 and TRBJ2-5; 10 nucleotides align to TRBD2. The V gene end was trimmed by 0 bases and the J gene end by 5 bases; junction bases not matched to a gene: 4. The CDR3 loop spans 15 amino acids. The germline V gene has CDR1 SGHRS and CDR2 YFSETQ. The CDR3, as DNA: TGCGCCAGCAGCTTGGGTAGCGGGAGGCGTGAGACCCAGTACTTC. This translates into CASSLGSGRRETQYF.

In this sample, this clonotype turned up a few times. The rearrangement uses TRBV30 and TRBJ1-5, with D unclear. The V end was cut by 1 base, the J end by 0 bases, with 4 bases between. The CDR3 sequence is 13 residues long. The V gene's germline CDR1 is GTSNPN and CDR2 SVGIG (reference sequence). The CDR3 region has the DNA TGTGCCTGGAGTGGGGGTAGCAATCAGCCCCAGCATTTT. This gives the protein CAWSGGSNQPQHF. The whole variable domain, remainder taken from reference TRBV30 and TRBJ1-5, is SQTIHQWPATLVQPVGSPLSLECTVEGTSNPNLYWYRQAAGRGLQLLFYSVGIGQISSEVPQNLSASRPQDRQFILSSKKLLLSDSGFYLCAWSGGSNQPQHFGDGTRLSIL.

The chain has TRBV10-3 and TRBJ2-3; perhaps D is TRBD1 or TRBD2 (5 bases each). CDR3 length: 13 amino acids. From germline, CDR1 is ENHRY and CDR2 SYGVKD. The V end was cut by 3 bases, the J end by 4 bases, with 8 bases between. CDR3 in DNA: TGTGCCATCAGTGACAGGGACGCAGATACGCAGTATTTT. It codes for CAISDRDADTQYF.